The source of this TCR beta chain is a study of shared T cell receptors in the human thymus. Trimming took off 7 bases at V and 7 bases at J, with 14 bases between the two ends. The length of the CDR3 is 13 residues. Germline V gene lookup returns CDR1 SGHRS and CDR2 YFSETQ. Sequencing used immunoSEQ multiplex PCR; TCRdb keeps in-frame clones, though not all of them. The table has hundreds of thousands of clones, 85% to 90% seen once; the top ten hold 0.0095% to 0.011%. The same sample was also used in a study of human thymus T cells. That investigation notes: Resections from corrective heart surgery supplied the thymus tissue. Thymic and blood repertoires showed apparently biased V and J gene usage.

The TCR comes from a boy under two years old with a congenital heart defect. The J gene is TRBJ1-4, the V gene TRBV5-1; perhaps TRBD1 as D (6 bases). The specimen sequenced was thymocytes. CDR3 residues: CASRGGATEKLFF. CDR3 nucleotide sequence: TGCGCCAGCCGCGGGGGGGCTACTGAAAAACTGTTTTTT. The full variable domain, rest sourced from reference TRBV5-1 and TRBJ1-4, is KAGVTQTPRYLIKTRGQQVTLSCSPISGHRSVSWYQQTPGQGLQFLFEYFSETQRNKGNFPGRFSGRQFSNSRSEMNVSTLELGDSALYLCASRGGATEKLFFGSGTQLSVL.